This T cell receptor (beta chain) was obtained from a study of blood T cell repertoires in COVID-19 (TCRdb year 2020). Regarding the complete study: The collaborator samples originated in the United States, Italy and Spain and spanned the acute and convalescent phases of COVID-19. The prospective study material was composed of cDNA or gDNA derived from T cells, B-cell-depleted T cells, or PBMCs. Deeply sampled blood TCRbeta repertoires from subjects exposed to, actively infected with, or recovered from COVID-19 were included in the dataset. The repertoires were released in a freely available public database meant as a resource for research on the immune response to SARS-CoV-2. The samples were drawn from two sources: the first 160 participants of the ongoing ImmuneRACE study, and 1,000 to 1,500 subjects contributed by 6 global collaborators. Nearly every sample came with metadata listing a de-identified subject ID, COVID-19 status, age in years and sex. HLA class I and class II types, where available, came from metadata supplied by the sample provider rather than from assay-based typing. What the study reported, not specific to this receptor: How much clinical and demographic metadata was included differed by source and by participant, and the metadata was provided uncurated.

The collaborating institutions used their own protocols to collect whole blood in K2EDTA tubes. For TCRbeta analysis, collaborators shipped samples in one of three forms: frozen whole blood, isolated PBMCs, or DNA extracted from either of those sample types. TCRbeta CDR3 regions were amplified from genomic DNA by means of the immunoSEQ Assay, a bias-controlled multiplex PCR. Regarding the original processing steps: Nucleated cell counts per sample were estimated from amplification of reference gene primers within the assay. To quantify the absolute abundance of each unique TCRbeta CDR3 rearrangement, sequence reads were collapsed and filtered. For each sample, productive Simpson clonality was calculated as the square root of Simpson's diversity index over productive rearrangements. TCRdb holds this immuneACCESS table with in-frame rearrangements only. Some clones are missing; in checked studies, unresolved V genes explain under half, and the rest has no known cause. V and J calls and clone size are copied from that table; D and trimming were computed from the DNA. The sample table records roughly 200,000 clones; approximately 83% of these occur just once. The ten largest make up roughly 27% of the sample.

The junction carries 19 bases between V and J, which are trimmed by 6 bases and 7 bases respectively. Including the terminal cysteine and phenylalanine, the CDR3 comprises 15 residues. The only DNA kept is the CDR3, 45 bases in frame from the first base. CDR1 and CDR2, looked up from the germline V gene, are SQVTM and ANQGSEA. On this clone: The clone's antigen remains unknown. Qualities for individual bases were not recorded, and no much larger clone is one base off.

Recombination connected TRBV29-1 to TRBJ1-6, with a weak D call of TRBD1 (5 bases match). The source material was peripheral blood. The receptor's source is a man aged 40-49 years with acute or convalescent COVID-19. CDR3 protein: CSVQTGPIGNSPLHF. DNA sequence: TGCAGCGTCCAAACAGGTCCTATTGGGAATTCACCCCTCCACTTT.